One sample yielded the 21 T cell receptor beta chains listed below, sequenced in a study of cytomegalovirus exposure and HLA in healthy donors. The PCR made use of 60 Vbeta and 13 Jbeta primers. Here immunoSEQ multiplex PCR was the method, and the copy in TCRdb shows in-frame clones only, minus some. The sample records some 130,000 clones, about 72% being singletons. The sequenced material came from PBMCs. These TCRs come from a young man in good health and CMV-seropositive.

The chain recombines TRBV12-5 with TRBJ1-1; D is perhaps TRBD1 (6 bases). V lost 2 bases to trimming and J lost 3 bases, with 7 bases between them. This CDR3 comprises 13 residues. The germline V gene encodes CDR1 LGHNT and CDR2 FRNRAP. CDR3 DNA sequence: TGTGCTAGTGGTTTGAGGACAGACACTGAAGCTTTCTTT. Residues: CASGLRTDTEAFF.

The chain employs TRBV5-1 and TRBJ2-3; unclear D gene. Germline CDR1 reads SGHRS; CDR2 reads YFSETQ. V was trimmed by 0 bases and J by 2 bases, leaving 7 bases between them. The CDR3 length is 14 residues. The chain's CDR3 is CASSLEQVTDTQYF. CDR3 sequence (DNA): TGCGCCAGCAGCTTGGAACAAGTCACAGATACGCAGTATTTT. Drawing the rest from reference TRBV5-1 and TRBJ2-3, the complete variable domain is KAGVTQTPRYLIKTRGQQVTLSCSPISGHRSVSWYQQTPGQGLQFLFEYFSETQRNKGNFPGRFSGRQFSNSRSEMNVSTLELGDSALYLCASSLEQVTDTQYFGPGTRLTVL.

The chain joins TRBV5-4 to TRBJ2-5, with 7 bases aligning to TRBD2. Germline values: CDR1 SGHNT, CDR2 YYREEE (reference sequence). V trimming: 6 bases; J trimming: 3 bases; junction bases outside the gene matches: 14. This CDR3 is built from 16 residues. The CDR3 sequence: CASNVGRGQSEETQYF. The CDR3, as DNA: TGTGCCAGCAATGTTGGGAGGGGCCAGAGCGAAGAGACCCAGTACTTC.

This clone was recorded once. The chain couples TRBV6-1 to TRBJ2-2; D uncertain. Trimming shortened V by 10 bases and J by 1 base, and 13 bases separated the two germline ends. This CDR3 contains 14 residues. Germline V gene data show CDR1 as MNHNS and CDR2 as SASEGT. This CDR3 is CATTRVRNTGELFF. The CDR3 coding sequence is TGTGCCACTACTCGGGTCCGGAACACCGGGGAGCTGTTTTTT.

This clone was detected only a few times. The rearrangement uses TRBV11-2 and TRBJ1-2; D is uncertain. V dropped 0 bases and J dropped 7 bases, with 12 bases sitting between them. Germline lookup yields CDR1 SGHAT and CDR2 FQNNGV. This CDR3 region has 14 residues. CDR3 protein: CASSLEVLGGGYTF. The DNA of the CDR3 is TGTGCCAGCAGCTTAGAGGTTCTAGGTGGTGGCTACACCTTC.

This clone was found a few times. CDR3 protein: CASSSRETQYF. The CDR3 nucleotides are TGTGCCAGCAGTTCTAGAGAGACCCAGTACTTC. The chain couples TRBV28 to TRBJ2-5; D unresolved. V lost 4 bases and J lost 4, with 4 bases in between. The CDR3 covers 11 residues. From germline, CDR1 is MDHEN and CDR2 SYDVKM.

In its sample, this clone was seen a few times. The chain is built from TRBV5-6 and TRBJ2-7; 15 positions match TRBD2. CDR3 size: 16 residues. Per the germline V gene, CDR1 is SGHDT and CDR2 is YYEEEE. J was trimmed by 7 bases and V by 5 bases; bases with no gene match: 10. The CDR3 loop reads CASSHGLAGGPEEQYF. The CDR3 DNA is TGTGCCAGCAGTCATGGACTAGCGGGAGGGCCAGAAGAGCAGTACTTC.

On this clone itself: Its ends do not fully match the called genes, so a read error is possible. V usage is TRBV14 and J usage is TRBJ1-1; 8 bases match TRBD1. Germline V CDR1 and CDR2: SGHDN, FVKESK. The length of the CDR3 is 13 residues. The CDR3: CASSEDRGTEAFF. The DNA for the CDR3 is TGTGCCAGCAGCGAAGACAGGGGCACTGAAGCTTTCTTT.

The V call is TRBV6-5, the J call TRBJ1-3, with D hard to call. Trimming cost V 6 bases and J 3 bases, with 9 bases left between them. The CDR3 is 13 amino acids. Germline CDR1 is MNHEY and CDR2 is SVGAGI. CDR3 in amino acids: CASSQEGGNTIYF. CDR3 in DNA: TGTGCCAGCAGCCAAGAGGGTGGAAACACCATATATTTT.

CDR3 in DNA: TGTGCCAGCGGGAAGACAGGGTCCTACAATGAGCAGTTCTTC. It specifies CASGKTGSYNEQFF. The rearrangement joins TRBV9 to TRBJ2-1, with TRBD1 identical over 7 bases. The CDR3 has 14 amino acids. Germline V gene data show CDR1 as SGDLS and CDR2 as YYNGEE. The ends lost 7 bases at V and 1 base at J; junction bases unmatched: 5.

The chain couples TRBV28 to TRBJ1-2, with D possibly matching TRBD1 (6 bases). From germline, CDR1 is MDHEN and CDR2 SYDVKM. V was cut by 3 bases and J by 8 bases, with 22 bases left in between. The CDR3 is 16 amino acids. CDR3 DNA: TGTGCCAGCAGTTTTGAGCGGGGGGCGAATTTATACGGCTACACCTTC. Encoded protein: CASSFERGANLYGYTF.

This clone was found a few times. The genes are TRBV2 and TRBJ1-1; 7 bases are a match to TRBD1. CDR1 is SNHLY, CDR2 FYNNEI, per germline. J was trimmed by 6 bases and V by 4 bases; bases with no gene match: 8. The CDR3 spans 14 residues. The CDR3 spells CASSGTGDVAEAFF. CDR3 DNA: TGTGCCAGCAGTGGTACAGGGGATGTCGCTGAAGCTTTCTTT.

The rearrangement joins TRBV5-1 to TRBJ2-7; tentatively, D is TRBD1 (6 bases). Trimming removed 3 bases from V and 0 bases from J, with 13 bases in between. The CDR3 runs 15 residues. From germline, CDR1 is SGHRS and CDR2 YFSETQ. CDR3 region: CASSYQGSSSYEQYF. CDR3 nucleotide sequence: TGCGCCAGCAGCTACCAGGGGTCTAGCTCCTACGAGCAGTACTTC.

This clone occurred a few times. This sequence joins TRBV11-2 and TRBJ2-3, with 11 positions matching TRBD2. V was pared by 6 bases and J by 6 bases, with 14 bases of the junction left unmatched. This CDR3 is 17 amino acids long. Germline-derived CDR1 and CDR2 are SGHAT and FQNNGV. CDR3 sequence reads: CASSSLAGGSDGDTQYF. The DNA of the CDR3 is TGTGCCAGCAGTTCTCTAGCGGGAGGATCAGATGGTGATACGCAGTATTTT.

J is TRBJ2-5 and V is TRBV7-9, with 7 bases lining up with TRBD1. The DNA end lines up better with TRBJ2-7; the J call may be wrong. This CDR3 contains 12 residues. Germline lookup yields CDR1 SEHNR and CDR2 FQNEAQ (reference sequence). The CDR3 is CASTPGGYEQYF. The DNA of the CDR3 is TGTGCCAGCACTCCAGGGGGTTACGAGCAGTACTTC.

V is TRBV6-4 and J is TRBJ2-3, with 9 bases lining up with TRBD1. V lost 8 bases and J lost 0; bases outside the gene matches: 18. This CDR3 is 19 amino acids long. Germline V gene data show CDR1 as MRHNA and CDR2 as SNTAGT. CDR3 in amino acids: CASEYRGLIGAVSTDTQYF. The CDR3 DNA follows: TGTGCCAGCGAATACAGGGGGCTGATTGGAGCGGTTAGCACAGATACGCAGTATTTT.

This clone showed up just a few times. The chain links TRBV5-1 to TRBJ2-3; 12 bases fit TRBD2. V lost 4 bases to trimming and J lost 0 bases; unmatched junction nucleotides: 9. There are 18 residues in the CDR3. CDR1 and CDR2 (germline): SGHRS, YFSETQ. The CDR3 here is CASSLRTSGTSSTDTQYF. Written as DNA, the CDR3 is TGCGCCAGCAGCCTGAGGACTAGCGGGACGTCTAGCACAGATACGCAGTATTTT.

The V gene is TRBV5-1, the J gene TRBJ2-3, with 7 bases matching TRBD2. Germline V CDR1 and CDR2: SGHRS, YFSETQ. The CDR3 spans 16 residues. V was clipped by 1 base and J by 2 bases; unmatched bases: 7. The CDR3 nucleotides are TGCGCCAGCAGCTTGATGCCTAGCGGAGACACAGATACGCAGTATTTT. It translates to CASSLMPSGDTDTQYF.

The chain recombines TRBV29-1 with TRBJ2-7; D is perhaps TRBD1 (5 bases). Between the trimmed V and J ends, which lost 3 bases and 4 bases, there was a span of 7 bases. Germline loops: CDR1 SQVTM, CDR2 ANQGSEA. This CDR3 is 11 amino acids long. The CDR3 reads CSVEDNYEQYF. The CDR3 coding sequence is TGCAGCGTTGAGGACAATTACGAGCAGTACTTC.

CDR3 nucleotides: TGCGCCAGCAGCCAAGGCGGGAATGAGCAGTTCTTC. This translates into CASSQGGNEQFF. This chain connects TRBV4-3 to TRBJ2-1, with TRBD2 as a possible D gene (5 bases). Germline V gene lookup returns CDR1 LGHNA and CDR2 YSLEER. V shed 1 base and J shed 7 bases, with 5 bases lying between them. The CDR3 is 12 residues long.

The chain links TRBV7-2 to TRBJ2-7; 11 bases line up with TRBD2. The CDR3 runs 18 residues. V lost 3 bases and J lost 2; bases outside the gene matches: 12. Germline CDR1 is SGHTA and CDR2 is FQGNSA. The CDR3 loop reads CASSLRGLAGGTPYEQYF. As DNA, the CDR3 is TGTGCCAGCAGCTTGAGGGGGCTAGCGGGAGGTACGCCCTACGAGCAGTACTTC.